This T cell receptor (beta chain) was captured in a study of T cells in Graves' hyperthyroidism and ophthalmopathy. Per the germline V gene, CDR1 is PRHDT and CDR2 is FYEKMQ (reference sequence). CDR3 size: 12 residues. Trimming shortened V by 5 bases and J by 8 bases, and 11 bases separated the two germline ends. TCR beta CDR3 region amplification was performed from RNA transcripts. The study used the HTBI primer set for a first-round RT-PCR of the TCR CDR3. Each CDR3 protein is one row after TCRdb ran MiXCR on the multiplex PCR reads. The sample has 500,000 or so distinct CDR3 sequences; roughly 15% are singletons.

The sample comprised blood. The clonotype was recovered from a young woman with Graves' ophthalmopathy. This rearrangement joins TRBV13 to TRBJ2-3; D is unresolved. In DNA form, the CDR3 reads TGTGCCAGCAGCCCCCGTACGGGTACGCAGTATTTT. This codes for CASSPRTGTQYF. The variable domain in full, with the rest retrieved from reference TRBV13 and TRBJ2-3, is AAGVIQSPRHLIKEKRETATLKCYPIPRHDTVYWYQQGPGQDPQFLISFYEKMQSDKGSIPDRFSAQQFSDYHSELNMSSLELGDSALYFCASSPRTGTQYFGPGTRLTVL.